These 27 T cell receptor beta chains were all obtained from the same sample, sequenced in a study of T-cell memory formation after mild COVID-19. One entry per CDR3 protein results from TCRdb running MiXCR on the 5' RACE reads. The sample carries some 250,000 distinct CDR3 sequences, roughly 9.4% recorded once. Sequenced input: PBMCs or a T cell subset sorted from them (not recorded which). All receptors derive from a man in his late teens or twenties who had mild COVID-19 (a few samples of this study predate the infection). Cell type and time point are not known.

This clonotype appeared many times. The CDR3 nucleotides are TGCGCCAGCAGCTTGGCTCCCAACACCGCGGGATACGAGCAGTACGTC. This codes for CASSLAPNTAGYEQYV. The V gene is TRBV5-1, the J gene TRBJ2-7; TRBD2 might be the D (6 bases). Per germline, CDR1 SGHRS and CDR2 YFSETQ. Trimming removed 0 bases from V and 4 bases from J, with 17 bases in between. This CDR3 region has 16 residues.

This rearrangement joins TRBV12-3 or TRBV12-4 to TRBJ2-7, with D perhaps matching TRBD2 (5 bases). V lost 5 bases, J lost 4 bases, and 12 bases lay in between. This CDR3 is built from 13 residues. The CDR3 coding sequence is TGTGCCAGCAGTCCCCCTCCGGGATACGAGCAGTACTTC. Protein sequence: CASSPPPGYEQYF.

This clonotype showed up just a few times. The chain combines TRBV4-1 with TRBJ2-5; 7 bases line up with TRBD2. V gave up 3 bases and J gave up 3 bases; unmatched junction bases: 10. In germline, CDR1 is MGHRA, CDR2 YSYEKL. The CDR3 consists of 16 residues. The DNA of the CDR3 is TGCGCCAGCAGCCACCGGGGAGCGGGGAAAGAAGAGACCCAGTACTTC. This codes for CASSHRGAGKEETQYF.

This clonotype was observed a few times. J is TRBJ1-1 and V is TRBV4-1; D not certain. V was pared by 2 bases and J by 2 bases, with 15 bases between. This CDR3 comprises 16 residues. The V gene's germline CDR1 is MGHRA and CDR2 YSYEKL. The CDR3 coding sequence is TGCGCCAGCAGCCAAACTCCCGGTCGAGAAAACACTGAAGCTTTCTTT. Its protein is CASSQTPGRENTEAFF.

This clonotype turned up a few times. The rearrangement links TRBV6-2 or TRBV6-3 to TRBJ2-1, with 12 bases identical to TRBD2. V dropped 5 bases and J dropped 5; count of bases not matched to a gene: 7. Germline lookup yields CDR1 MNHEY and CDR2 SVGEGT. The CDR3 runs 16 residues. The CDR3 is CASSRYWTSGDNEQFF. In nucleotides, the CDR3 is TGTGCCAGCAGTCGCTACTGGACTAGCGGGGACAATGAGCAGTTCTTC.

Only a few counts were recorded for this clonotype. The chain has TRBV19 and TRBJ2-5; D unclear. In germline, CDR1 is LNHDA, CDR2 SQIVND (reference sequence). V lost 10 bases to trimming and J lost 5 bases, with 11 bases between them. The length of the CDR3 is 11 residues. This CDR3 is CATSTGETQYF. The CDR3 DNA reads TGTGCCACGTCGACGGGTGAGACCCAGTACTTC.

This clonotype appeared a few times. The CDR3 region is CSARADGRDNNYEQYV. The CDR3 DNA reads as TGCAGTGCTAGAGCTGATGGCCGGGACAATAACTACGAGCAGTACGTC. The genes are TRBV20-1 and TRBJ2-7; D might be TRBD1 (6 bases). Between the trimmed V and J ends, which lost 1 base and 3 bases, there was a span of 19 bases. CDR1 and CDR2 (germline): DFQATT, SNEGSKA (reference sequence). The CDR3 has 16 amino acids.

This clonotype has only a few counts. The V and J genes are TRBV20-1 and TRBJ2-3, with 12 bases that match TRBD2. This CDR3 spans 16 amino acids. Germline CDR1 DFQATT, CDR2 SNEGSKA (reference sequence). The V segment lost 0 bases and the J segment 8 bases; nucleotides outside the gene matches: 9. The CDR3 region is CSARDPTSGGTVTQYF. DNA for the CDR3: TGCAGTGCTAGAGATCCCACTAGCGGGGGGACTGTTACGCAGTATTTT.

This clonotype was recorded a few times. This chain connects TRBV7-2 to TRBJ2-5; 11 bases fit TRBD2. After removal of 6 bases from V and 5 bases from J, the junction contained 11 bases not matched to a gene. Per germline, CDR1 SGHTA and CDR2 FQGNSA. This CDR3 has 16 residues. The chain's CDR3 is CASRPPGLAGVETQYF. As DNA, the CDR3 is TGTGCCAGCAGGCCTCCTGGACTAGCGGGTGTGGAGACCCAGTACTTC.

V and J are TRBV29-1 and TRBJ1-3, with 7 bases identical to TRBD1. Trimming cost V 6 bases and J 0 bases; bases outside gene matches: 2. The CDR3 has 13 amino acids. CDR1 is SQVTM and CDR2 is ANQGSEA in the germline V gene. The CDR3 loop is CSVGQSSGNTIYF. The CDR3 region has the DNA TGCAGCGTGGGACAGAGCTCTGGAAACACCATATATTTT.

This clonotype was detected a few times. The chain couples TRBV18 to TRBJ1-1, with D possibly matching TRBD1 (6 bases). The V end lost 5 bases, the J end lost 4 bases, and 23 bases lay between the germline ends. CDR1 and CDR2 (germline): KGHSH, LQKENI. The CDR3 loop spans 17 amino acids. This CDR3 reads CASSFTGTIVGGTEAFF. The CDR3 DNA reads as TGTGCCAGCTCATTTACCGGGACCATCGTAGGGGGCACTGAAGCTTTCTTT.

This chain uses TRBV7-2 with TRBJ1-1, with 10 bases identical to TRBD1. The CDR3 loop spans 18 amino acids. CDR1 and CDR2 (germline): SGHTA, FQGNSA. J gave up 1 base and V 5 bases, and 13 bases lay outside the gene matches. CDR3 region: CASSPLVGTGVTNTEAFF. CDR3 coding DNA: TGTGCCAGCAGCCCATTAGTGGGGACAGGGGTTACGAACACTGAAGCTTTCTTT.

This rearrangement joins TRBV4-2 to TRBJ2-3, with TRBD2 matching 9 bases. V lost 0 bases, J lost 2 bases, and 6 bases stayed unmatched. The CDR3 extends over 17 amino acids. CDR1 is LGHNA and CDR2 is YNFKEQ in the germline V gene. The CDR3 spells CASSQDLAGGPTDTQYF. In DNA form, the CDR3 reads TGTGCCAGCAGCCAAGATCTCGCGGGGGGGCCCACAGATACGCAGTATTTT.

CDR3 DNA sequence: TGTGCCAGCACTCTTCTAGCGGGGTGGGACACCGGGGAGCTGTTTTTT. It is translated as CASTLLAGWDTGELFF. This sequence joins TRBV27 and TRBJ2-2, with 9 positions matching TRBD2. The germline gives CDR1 MNHEY, CDR2 SMNVEV (reference sequence). Trimming at V came to 7 bases and at J to 3 bases, leaving 9 bases not matched to a gene. The CDR3 extends over 16 amino acids.

This clonotype was seen only a few times. The chain joins TRBV20-1 to TRBJ2-1; weak D call: TRBD2 (6 bases). This CDR3 comprises 14 residues. Germline V gene lookup returns CDR1 DFQATT and CDR2 SNEGSKA (reference sequence). The ends were cut back, 0 bases at V and 4 bases at J, with 10 bases in the middle. In nucleotides, the CDR3 is TGCAGTGCTAGAGATCGTGGAGGGTACAATGAGCAGTTCTTC. Translation: CSARDRGGYNEQFF.

This clonotype has ten or more counts. The chain uses TRBV5-1 and TRBJ2-3, with 7 bases fitting TRBD1. The CDR3 is made up of 15 amino acids. The germline V gene encodes CDR1 SGHRS and CDR2 YFSETQ. The trim removed 0 bases at V and 6 bases at J, leaving 7 bases unmatched. The CDR3 DNA reads TGCGCCAGCAGCTTGGAAGACAGGGTCGGGGATACGCAGTATTTT. Amino acids: CASSLEDRVGDTQYF. Supplemented by reference TRBV5-1 and TRBJ2-3, the full variable domain reads KAGVTQTPRYLIKTRGQQVTLSCSPISGHRSVSWYQQTPGQGLQFLFEYFSETQRNKGNFPGRFSGRQFSNSRSEMNVSTLELGDSALYLCASSLEDRVGDTQYFGPGTRLTVL.

This clonotype came up a few times. V is TRBV27 and J is TRBJ1-2, with TRBD1 as a possible D gene (6 bases). CDR1 is MNHEY and CDR2 is SMNVEV in the germline V gene (reference sequence). V dropped 2 bases and J dropped 2 bases, with 18 bases sitting between them. The CDR3 sequence is 17 residues long. As DNA, the CDR3 is TGTGCCAGCAGTTTAAGGGTGACCGGGGGCGCAAACTATGGCTACACCTTC. Protein: CASSLRVTGGANYGYTF.

This clonotype was found a few times. This rearrangement joins TRBV4-1 to TRBJ2-7; D could derive from TRBD1 or TRBD2 (5 bases each). Germline V gene data show CDR1 as MGHRA and CDR2 as YSYEKL. Between the trimmed V and J ends, which lost 7 bases and 5 bases, there was a span of 21 bases. The CDR3 consists of 15 residues. CDR3 DNA sequence: TGCGCCAGCAACACTAACGAGGGGAATCCCAACGAGCAGTACTTC. The encoded protein is CASNTNEGNPNEQYF.

This chain links TRBV3-1 with TRBJ1-3, with 8 bases aligning to TRBD1. The CDR3 spans 15 residues. Germline CDR1 reads LGHDT; CDR2 reads YNNKEL (reference sequence). With V trimmed by 5 bases and J by 4 bases, 7 bases remained unmatched. The CDR3 sequence is CASSVAGGEGNTIYF. CDR3 nucleotide sequence: TGTGCCAGCAGCGTTGCAGGGGGCGAAGGAAACACCATATATTTT.

The chain recombines TRBV20-1 with TRBJ2-5; 10 nucleotides match TRBD2. There are 13 residues in the CDR3. V was pared by 4 bases and J by 4 bases, with 3 bases of the junction left unmatched. Germline V gene sequence: CDR1 DFQATT, CDR2 SNEGSKA (reference sequence). DNA for the CDR3: TGCAGTGCTACGGGACTAGCGCGAGAGACCCAGTACTTC. Encoded protein: CSATGLARETQYF.

V and J are TRBV20-1 and TRBJ1-2; D call uncertain. CDR1 is DFQATT and CDR2 is SNEGSKA in the germline V gene (reference sequence). The ends were cut back, 2 bases at V and 4 bases at J, with 5 bases in the middle. The CDR3 is 11 residues long. CDR3 loop: CSARIGYGYTF. The CDR3 coding sequence is TGCAGTGCTAGAATTGGCTATGGCTACACCTTC.

This clonotype was counted ten times or more. The CDR3, as DNA: TGCGCCAGCAGCTTGGATCCGAGCTCCTACGAGCAGTACGTC. Its translation is CASSLDPSSYEQYV. The gene calls are TRBV5-1 and TRBJ2-7; D gene ambiguous. The CDR3 extends over 14 amino acids. Trimming removed 0 bases at V and 0 bases at J, with 7 bases between. Germline V CDR1 and CDR2: SGHRS, YFSETQ.

Only a few counts were recorded for this clonotype. V is TRBV6-5 and J is TRBJ2-6; no firm D call. Germline CDR1 MNHEY, CDR2 SVGAGI. Trimming took off 8 bases at V and 0 bases at J, with 11 bases between the two ends. This CDR3 has 15 amino acids. CDR3 sequence (DNA): TGTGCCAGCTGTAAGGAGATCTCTGGGGCCAACGTCCTGACTTTC. It is translated as CASCKEISGANVLTF.

The chain joins TRBV7-6 to TRBJ2-5; 7 bases fit TRBD1. The germline V gene has CDR1 SGHVS and CDR2 FNYEAQ. J was trimmed by 4 bases and V by 5 bases; bases with no gene match: 10. CDR3 length: 15 residues. The CDR3, as DNA: TGTGCCAGCAGCAACCCGACAGGGTTGGGAGAGACCCAGTACTTC. Translated, it gives CASSNPTGLGETQYF.

This clonotype was picked up a small number of times. This chain links TRBV7-3 with TRBJ2-2; 8 nucleotides align to TRBD1. The CDR3 runs 17 residues. The trim removed 1 base at V and 0 bases at J, leaving 4 bases unmatched. Germline V gene data show CDR1 as SGHTA and CDR2 as FQGTGA. The CDR3 DNA sequence: TGTGCCAGCAGCTTAAGGGGGGACAGGTCGAACACCGGGGAGCTGTTTTTT. Protein product: CASSLRGDRSNTGELFF.

This clonotype has only a few counts. The chain's CDR3 is CASSVAAVGYEQYF. The CDR3 nucleotides are TGTGCCAGCAGCGTAGCGGCTGTCGGCTACGAGCAGTACTTC. This chain uses TRBV6-5 with TRBJ2-7; D might be TRBD2 (6 bases). Germline V gene sequence: CDR1 MNHEY, CDR2 SVGAGI. The CDR3 totals 14 residues. The V and J ends lost 6 bases and 3 bases respectively, with 15 bases between them.

The chain uses TRBV3-1 and TRBJ1-1, with a tentative D call TRBD1 (5 bases). In germline, CDR1 is LGHDT, CDR2 YNNKEL (reference sequence). Trimming removed 3 bases at V and 6 bases at J, with 17 bases between. This CDR3 is built from 15 residues. CDR3 residues: CASSHYTQGVPEAFF. CDR3 DNA: TGTGCCAGCAGCCATTACACGCAGGGAGTCCCTGAAGCTTTCTTT.